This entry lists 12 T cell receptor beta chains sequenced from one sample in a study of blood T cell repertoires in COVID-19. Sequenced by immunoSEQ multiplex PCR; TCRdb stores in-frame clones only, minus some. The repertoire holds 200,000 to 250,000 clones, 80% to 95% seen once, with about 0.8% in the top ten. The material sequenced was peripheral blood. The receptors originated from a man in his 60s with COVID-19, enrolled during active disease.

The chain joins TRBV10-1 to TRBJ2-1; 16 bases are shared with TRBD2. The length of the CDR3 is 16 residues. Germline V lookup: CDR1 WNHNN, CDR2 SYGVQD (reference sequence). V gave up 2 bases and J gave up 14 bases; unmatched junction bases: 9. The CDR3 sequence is CASSEELGLAGGRKFF. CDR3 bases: TGCGCCAGCAGTGAGGAACTGGGACTAGCGGGGGGGAGAAAGTTCTTC.

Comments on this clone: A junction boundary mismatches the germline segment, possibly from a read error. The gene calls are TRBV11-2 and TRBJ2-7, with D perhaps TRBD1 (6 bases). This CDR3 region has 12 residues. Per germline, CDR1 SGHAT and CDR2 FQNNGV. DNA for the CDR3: TGTGCCAGCAGGCCACTTGGGGGACACCTGAACTTC. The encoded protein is CASRPLGGHLNF.

CDR3 sequence reads: CASNSGSSYEQYF. CDR3 coding DNA: TGTGCCAGCAACAGCGGAAGCTCCTACGAGCAGTACTTC. The chain carries TRBV7-2 and TRBJ2-7, with D possibly being TRBD2 (5 bases). V was clipped by 7 bases and J by 0 bases, with 10 bases between them. CDR1 is SGHTA and CDR2 is FQGNSA in the germline V gene. The CDR3 totals 13 residues.

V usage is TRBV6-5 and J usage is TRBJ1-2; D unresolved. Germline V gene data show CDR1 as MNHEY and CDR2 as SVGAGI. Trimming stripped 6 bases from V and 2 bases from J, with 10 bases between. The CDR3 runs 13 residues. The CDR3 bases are TGTGCCAGCAGGAGTGGTAGAAACTATGGCTACACCTTC. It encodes CASRSGRNYGYTF.

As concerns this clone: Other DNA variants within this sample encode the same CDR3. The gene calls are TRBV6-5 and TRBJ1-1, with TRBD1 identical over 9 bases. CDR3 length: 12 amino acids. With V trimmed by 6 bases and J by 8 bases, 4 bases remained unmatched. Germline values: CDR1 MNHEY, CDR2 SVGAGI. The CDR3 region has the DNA TGTGCCAGCAGAAGGGGACAGGGCGAAGCTTTCTTT. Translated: CASRRGQGEAFF.

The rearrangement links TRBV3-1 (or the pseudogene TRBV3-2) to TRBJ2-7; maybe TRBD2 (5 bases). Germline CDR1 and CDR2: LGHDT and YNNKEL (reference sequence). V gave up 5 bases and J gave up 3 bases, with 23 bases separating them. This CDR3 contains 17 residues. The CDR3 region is CASSFTLPSGSLYEQYF. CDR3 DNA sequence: TGTGCCAGCAGCTTCACCCTGCCCAGCGGTAGTCTCTACGAGCAGTACTTC.

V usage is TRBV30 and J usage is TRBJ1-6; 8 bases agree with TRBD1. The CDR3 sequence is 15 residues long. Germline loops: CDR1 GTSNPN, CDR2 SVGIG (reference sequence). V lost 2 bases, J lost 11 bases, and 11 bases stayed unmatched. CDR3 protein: CAWSLNQGAGAPLHF. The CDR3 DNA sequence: TGTGCCTGGAGTCTCAACCAGGGGGCTGGCGCACCCCTCCACTTT.

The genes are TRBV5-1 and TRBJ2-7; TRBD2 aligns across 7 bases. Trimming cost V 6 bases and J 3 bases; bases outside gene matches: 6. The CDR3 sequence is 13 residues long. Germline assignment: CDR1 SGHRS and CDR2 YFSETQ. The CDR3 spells CASNGLVNYEQYF. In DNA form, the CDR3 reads TGCGCCAGCAACGGACTAGTCAACTACGAGCAGTACTTC.

The CDR3 nucleotides read TGTGCCAGCAGTTTATCCAAGCCCTCTCCGAGCTCCTATAATTCACCCCTCCACTTT. It translates to CASSLSKPSPSSYNSPLHF. The chain links TRBV27 to TRBJ1-6, with D unclear. The CDR3 is 19 residues long. Per germline, CDR1 MNHEY and CDR2 SMNVEV (reference sequence). Trimming left V 0 bases short and J 0 bases short, with 15 bases between.

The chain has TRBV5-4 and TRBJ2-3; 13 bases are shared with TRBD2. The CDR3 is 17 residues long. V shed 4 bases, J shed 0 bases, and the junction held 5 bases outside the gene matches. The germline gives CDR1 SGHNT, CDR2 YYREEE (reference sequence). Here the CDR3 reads CASSTGTSGISTDTQYF. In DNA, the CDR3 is TGTGCCAGCAGCACAGGGACTAGCGGGATAAGCACAGATACGCAGTATTTT.

As DNA, the CDR3 is TGTGCCAGCAGTGACACCGGGACAGTCGGTGGCTACACCTTC. The encoded protein is CASSDTGTVGGYTF. V is TRBV2 and J is TRBJ1-2, with TRBD1 matching 7 bases. Germline CDR1 and CDR2: SNHLY and FYNNEI. The ends lost 3 bases at V and 7 bases at J; junction bases unmatched: 8. CDR3 length: 14 residues.

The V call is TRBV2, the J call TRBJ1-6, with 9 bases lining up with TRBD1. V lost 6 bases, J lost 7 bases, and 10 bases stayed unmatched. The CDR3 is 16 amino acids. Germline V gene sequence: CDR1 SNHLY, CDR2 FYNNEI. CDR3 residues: CASSPQPGQGNSPLHF. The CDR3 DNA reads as TGTGCCAGCAGCCCCCAGCCGGGACAGGGCAATTCACCCCTCCACTTT.